A selection of T cell receptor beta chains follows, all from one sample in a study of memory CD4+ T cells and cytomegalovirus serostatus. Only in-frame clones appear in the TCRdb table, and some are missing; sequencing was by immunoSEQ multiplex PCR. The table records approximately 60,000 clones, roughly three quarters of them present only once. The sample consisted of memory CD4+ T cells from blood. The receptors here all came from an adult in good health and CMV-seronegative. Each CDR3 is given with its conserved first and last residue. The order of the fields is J gene, V gene, CDR3 length, clone size, D gene, CDR3 DNA, CDR3 protein. D genes are given only for firm matches. The size of a clone is reported for some rows only, either as once, few or many, or as a class for expanded clones.

TRBJ2-7	TRBV28	15	NA	NA	TGTGCCAGCAGCCCCGGGCCCGGGCCCCCCTACGAGCAGTACTTC	CASSPGPGPPYEQYF
TRBJ2-6	TRBV29-1	15	once	NA	TGCAGCGTTTTGGGGAGCGACTCTGGGGCCAACGTCCTGACTTTC	CSVLGSDSGANVLTF
TRBJ1-5	TRBV19	14	NA	NA	TGTGCCAGTAGTAGACCTTATAGCAATCAGCCCCAGCATTTT	CASSRPYSNQPQHF
TRBJ2-3	TRBV5-1	15	NA	NA	TGCGCCAGCAGCTCAACTAGTAAATCCACAGATACGCAGTATTTT	CASSSTSKSTDTQYF
TRBJ1-1	TRBV5-6	18	NA	TRBD1	TGTGCCAGCAGCTTTCGACATGGACAGGGGTTTCGTGACACTGAAGCTTTCTTT	CASSFRHGQGFRDTEAFF
TRBJ2-3	TRBV5-5	16	NA	NA	TGTGCCAGCAGCCCCCGGAGCGGAGCTAGCACAGATACGCAGTATTTT	CASSPRSGASTDTQYF
TRBJ2-3	TRBV7-2	15	NA	TRBD1	TGTGCCAGCAGCGGGGACAGGACCCCCACAGATACGCAGTATTTT	CASSGDRTPTDTQYF
TRBJ2-1	TRBV28	12	NA	NA	TGTGCCAGCAGTTTACTAAACAATGAGCAGTTCTTC	CASSLLNNEQFF
TRBJ2-2	TRBV7-2	17	NA	NA	TGTGCCAGCAGCCCCGACCCAATTGGGAAGAACACCGGGGAGCTGTTTTTT	CASSPDPIGKNTGELFF
TRBJ2-3	TRBV4-1	14	NA	NA	TGCGCCAGTACGCTCGGATGGAACACAGATACGCAGTATTTT	CASTLGWNTDTQYF
TRBJ1-1	TRBV30	13	NA	TRBD1	TGTGCTGCGAAAGGACAGGTGAACACTGAAGCTTTCTTT	CAAKGQVNTEAFF
TRBJ1-4	TRBV6-1	13	NA	TRBD1	TGTGCCAGTGACCGGGACAGGGATGAAAAACTGTTTTTT	CASDRDRDEKLFF
TRBJ2-1	TRBV7-6	14	NA	NA	TGTGCCAGCAGCTTGGAGAGCTCCTACAATGAGCAGTTCTTC	CASSLESSYNEQFF
TRBJ2-5	TRBV5-4	17	NA	TRBD2	TGTGCCAGCAGGGAAGGCGGGCTAGCGGGAAGAAAAGAGACCCAGTACTTC	CASREGGLAGRKETQYF
TRBJ2-2	TRBV5-1	14	NA	NA	TGCGCCAGCAGCTTAAGGACCACCACCGGGGAGCTGTTTTTT	CASSLRTTTGELFF
TRBJ2-5	TRBV18	11	few	NA	TGTGCCAGTCAGGGTGAAGAGACCCAGTACTTC	CASQGEETQYF
TRBJ2-5	TRBV2	13	NA	TRBD1	TGTGCCAGCAGTGAGGGGACAGAAGAGACCCAGTACTTC	CASSEGTEETQYF
TRBJ2-5	TRBV5-1	14	NA	NA	TGCGCCAGCAGCTGGGGGCCGGGGCAAGAGACCCAGTACTTC	CASSWGPGQETQYF
TRBJ1-2	TRBV7-3	14	NA	NA	TGTGCCAGCAGCCCGACCCTTGAAGCGAGTGGCTACACCTTC	CASSPTLEASGYTF
TRBJ2-5	TRBV2	13	NA	NA	TGTGCCAGCAGCGTGGCAGGGGAGGGGACCCAGTACTTC	CASSVAGEGTQYF
TRBJ1-5	TRBV2	12	NA	NA	TGTGCCAGCAGTTCTGCTAATCAGCCCCAGCATTTT	CASSSANQPQHF
TRBJ2-3	TRBV5-6	13	NA	TRBD2	TGTGCCAGCAGCTCGACTAGCGGAGATACGCAGTATTTT	CASSSTSGDTQYF
TRBJ1-5	TRBV11-2	13	NA	NA	TGTGCCAGCAGCTTTTGGGGGAATCAGCCCCAGCATTTT	CASSFWGNQPQHF
TRBJ2-4	TRBV27	19	NA	NA	TGTGCCAGCAGTCCTCAGGGGGGGGCATACACTTTAGCCAAAAACATTCAGTACTTC	CASSPQGGAYTLAKNIQYF
TRBJ1-1	TRBV28	14	NA	TRBD1	TGTGCCAGCAGAAGGCCCCAGGACAGGGGAGAAGCTTTCTTT	CASRRPQDRGEAFF
TRBJ1-1	TRBV19	13	NA	TRBD1	TGTGCCAGTAGTAGGGGACAGGGAGCTGAAGCTTTCTTT	CASSRGQGAEAFF
TRBJ2-4	TRBV30	19	NA	TRBD2	TGTGCCTGGAAGCCCCCGGCGGGGGGGCGAGCGGGAGCCAAAAACATTCAGTACTTC	CAWKPPAGGRAGAKNIQYF
TRBJ1-3	TRBV4-1	22	NA	NA	TGCGCCAGCAGCCAAGTTCTGTTGAAAGGACTGACTCTCTCTGGAAACAATCTAGGAATATATTTT	CASSQVLLKGLTLSGNNLGIYF
TRBJ2-5	TRBV7-2	16	NA	TRBD2	TGTGCCAGCAGCTCGAATCCGGGACTAGTTGTAGAGACCCAGTACTTC	CASSSNPGLVVETQYF
TRBJ1-3	TRBV5-6	15	NA	NA	TGTGCCAGCAGCTTAAGGGCCCGCTCTGGAAACACCATATATTTT	CASSLRARSGNTIYF
TRBJ1-5	TRBV10-2	14	NA	TRBD1	TGCGCCAGCAGTTTGGGACAGATGTATCAGCCCCAGCATTTT	CASSLGQMYQPQHF
TRBJ1-5	TRBV6-1	15	NA	NA	TGTGCCAGCGCCCCGGGACACCTTAGCAATCAGCCCCAGCATTTT	CASAPGHLSNQPQHF
TRBJ2-2	TRBV11-2	18	few	NA	TGTGCCAGCAGCTTAGCGTTTCAGACAGCGGCGAACACCGGGGAGCTGTTTTTT	CASSLAFQTAANTGELFF
TRBJ2-2	TRBV7-9	13	NA	TRBD1	TGTGCCAGCAGCTTTCAGGGGGCCGGGGAGCTGTTTTTT	CASSFQGAGELFF
TRBJ2-6	TRBV28	17	NA	TRBD1	TGTGCCAGCAGGGCCGGGACAGGGTTCTCTGGGGCCAACGTCCTGACTTTC	CASRAGTGFSGANVLTF
TRBJ1-4	TRBV2	13	few	NA	TGTGCCAGCACCATACAGGGTATCGAAAAACTGTTTTTT	CASTIQGIEKLFF
TRBJ1-5	TRBV19	14	NA	NA	TGTGCCAGTAGTGGTTTTAATAGCAATCAGCCCCAGCATTTT	CASSGFNSNQPQHF
TRBJ1-5	TRBV10-1	16	NA	NA	TGCGCCAGCAGTGACCGGGGCAAATTGGGCAATCAGCCCCAGCATTTT	CASSDRGKLGNQPQHF
TRBJ2-3	TRBV29-1	11	NA	TRBD1	TGCAGCGTTCGGTCAGGGGGTACGCAGTATTTT	CSVRSGGTQYF
TRBJ1-4	TRBV30	14	NA	NA	TGTGCCTGGTCAGAGGGGGGCAGCGGTGAAAAACTGTTTTTT	CAWSEGGSGEKLFF
TRBJ1-4	TRBV4-1	14	NA	NA	TGCGCCAGCAGCACTACAGGGACCAATGAAAAACTGTTTTTT	CASSTTGTNEKLFF
TRBJ1-5	TRBV7-2	15	NA	TRBD1	TGTGCCAGCAGCATCCAAGGGACAGTGAATCAGCCCCAGCATTTT	CASSIQGTVNQPQHF
TRBJ1-5	TRBV6-4	13	NA	NA	TGTGCCAGCAGGCCGTTGGCGGTACAGCCCCAGCATTTT	CASRPLAVQPQHF
TRBJ2-7	TRBV11-2	11	NA	NA	TGTGCCAGCAGCCGTGGGGAACAGCAGTACTTC	CASSRGEQQYF
TRBJ1-2	TRBV7-6	12	NA	NA	TGTGCCAGCAGCCCTGGGGAAAGGGGTTACACCTTC	CASSPGERGYTF
TRBJ2-7	TRBV30	14	NA	NA	TGTGCCTGGACCGAGGGCCGGAGCTCCTACGAGCAGTACTTC	CAWTEGRSSYEQYF
TRBJ2-7	TRBV6-6	14	NA	NA	TGTGCCAGCAGTCCCCTACAGGACTCCTACGAGCAGTACTTC	CASSPLQDSYEQYF
TRBJ2-7	TRBV14	15	once	TRBD1	TGTGCCAGCAGCCTGATTACCGGGACAGGGAACGAGCAGTACTTC	CASSLITGTGNEQYF
TRBJ1-1	TRBV5-1	16	NA	NA	TGCGCCAGCAGCTTGAATGCGCAGACGGAAATAACTGAAGCTTTCTTT	CASSLNAQTEITEAFF
TRBJ2-7	TRBV19	16	NA	TRBD2	TGTGCCAGTAGTATAGGCGGACTAGCGGGACAATACGAGCAGTACTTC	CASSIGGLAGQYEQYF
TRBJ2-1	TRBV4-1	15	NA	TRBD2	TGCGCCAGCAGCCAAGGCACTAGCGGGAATGCTAAGCAGTTCTTC	CASSQGTSGNAKQFF
TRBJ2-2	TRBV4-3	16	NA	NA	TGCGCCAGCAGTCCAAGGGGGGGGGCGAACACCGGGGAGCTGTTTTTT	CASSPRGGANTGELFF
TRBJ2-3	TRBV7-2	15	NA	NA	TGTGCCAGCAGCGGACAAGGGACGGGGACAGATACGCAGTATTTT	CASSGQGTGTDTQYF
TRBJ2-7	TRBV12-5	15	NA	TRBD2	TGTGCTAGTGGTTTGGTAGGGACTAGCACGTACGAGCAGTACTTC	CASGLVGTSTYEQYF
TRBJ1-1	TRBV30	17	NA	TRBD1	TGTGCCTGGAGTGTTTACTACGGGGACAGGGTTCGCACTGAAGCTTTCTTT	CAWSVYYGDRVRTEAFF